This T cell receptor (beta chain) was recovered during a study of cytomegalovirus exposure and HLA in healthy donors. Researchers ran the PCR with 60 Vbeta and 13 Jbeta primers. Clones were read by immunoSEQ multiplex PCR, and TCRdb kept only the in-frame ones, dropping some. The table has 300,000 or so clones, approximately 85% seen once. Regarding the study as a whole: Associated with HLA alleles at 0.05 false discovery rate in a later analysis were approximately 17,000 TCR beta sequences.

As for this clone: Antigen: not known.

This sequence originates from a woman between 40 and 50 years old in good health and CMV-seropositive. Sequenced sample: PBMCs.

This CDR3 is CASSIPGLVKETQYF. The DNA of the CDR3 is TGTGCCAGCAGCATTCCGGGACTAGTCAAAGAGACCCAGTACTTC. This sequence joins TRBV7-9 and TRBJ2-5; 8 positions match TRBD2. The germline CDR1 and CDR2 sequences are SEHNR and FQNEAQ (reference sequence). There are 15 residues in the CDR3. With 5 bases clipped from V and 3 bases from J, the junction kept 8 bases outside the gene matches. Variable domain in full (rest from reference TRBV7-9 and TRBJ2-5): DTGVSQNPRHKITKRGQNVTFRCDPISEHNRLYWYRQTLGQGPEFLTYFQNEAQLEKSRLLSDRFSAERPKGSFSTLEIQRTEQGDSAMYLCASSIPGLVKETQYFGPGTRLLVL.